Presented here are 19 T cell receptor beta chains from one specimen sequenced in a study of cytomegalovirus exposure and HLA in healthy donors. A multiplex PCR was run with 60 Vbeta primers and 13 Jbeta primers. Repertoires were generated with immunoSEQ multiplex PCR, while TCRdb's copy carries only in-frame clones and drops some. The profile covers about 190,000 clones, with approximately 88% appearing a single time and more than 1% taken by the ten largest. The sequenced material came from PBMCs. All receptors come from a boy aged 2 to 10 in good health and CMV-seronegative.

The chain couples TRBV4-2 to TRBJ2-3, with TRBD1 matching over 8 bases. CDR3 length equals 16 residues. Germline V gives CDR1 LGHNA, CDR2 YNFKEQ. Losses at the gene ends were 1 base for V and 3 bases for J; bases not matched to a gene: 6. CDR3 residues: CASSQGGQDRTDTQYF. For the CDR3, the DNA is TGTGCCAGCAGCCAAGGGGGACAGGATCGGACAGATACGCAGTATTTT.

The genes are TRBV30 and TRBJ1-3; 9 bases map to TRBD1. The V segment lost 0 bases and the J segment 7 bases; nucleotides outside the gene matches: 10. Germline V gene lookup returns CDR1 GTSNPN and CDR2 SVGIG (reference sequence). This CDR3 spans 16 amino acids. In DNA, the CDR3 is TGTGCCTGGAGTGTACTCCTACAGGGGGCGAGGAACACCATATATTTT. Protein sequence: CAWSVLLQGARNTIYF.

The CDR3 is CASSQGPGLAGGTGELFF. The CDR3 bases are TGCGCCAGCAGCCAAGGCCCCGGACTAGCGGGAGGCACCGGGGAGCTGTTTTTT. V is TRBV4-3 and J is TRBJ2-2, with 14 positions matching TRBD2. The germline V gene has CDR1 LGHNA and CDR2 YSLEER. CDR3 length: 18 residues. The junction had 5 bases not matched to a gene; V was cut back by 1 base and J by 4 bases.

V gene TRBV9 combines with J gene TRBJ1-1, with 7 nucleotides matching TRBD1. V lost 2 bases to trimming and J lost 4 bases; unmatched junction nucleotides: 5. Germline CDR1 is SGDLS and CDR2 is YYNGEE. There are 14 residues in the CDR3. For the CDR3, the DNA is TGTGCCAGCAGCGTGGGAACAGGGGTCACTGAAGCTTTCTTT. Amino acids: CASSVGTGVTEAFF. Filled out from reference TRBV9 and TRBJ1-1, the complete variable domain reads DSGVTQTPKHLITATGQRVTLRCSPRSGDLSVYWYQQSLDQGLQFLIQYYNGEERAKGNILERFSAQQFPDLHSELNLSSLELGDSALYFCASSVGTGVTEAFFGQGTRLTVV.

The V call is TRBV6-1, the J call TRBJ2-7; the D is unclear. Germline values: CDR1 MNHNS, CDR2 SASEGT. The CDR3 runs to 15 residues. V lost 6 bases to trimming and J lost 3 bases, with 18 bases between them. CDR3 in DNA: TGTGCCAGCAGCGCCCGTGGCAGGTCCCTCTACGAGCAGTACGTC. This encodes CASSARGRSLYEQYV.

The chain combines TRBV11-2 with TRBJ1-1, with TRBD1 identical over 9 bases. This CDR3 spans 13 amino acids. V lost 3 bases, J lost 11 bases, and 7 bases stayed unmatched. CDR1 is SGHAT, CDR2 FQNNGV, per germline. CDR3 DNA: TGTGCCAGCAGCTTTTCGGGGACAGGGAGGGCTTTCTTT. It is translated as CASSFSGTGRAFF.

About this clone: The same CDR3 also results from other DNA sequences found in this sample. DNA of the CDR3: TGTGCCAGTAGTCTTGGACAGAGCACAGATACGCAGTATTTT. As protein: CASSLGQSTDTQYF. This chain connects TRBV19 to TRBJ2-3, with D possibly matching TRBD1 (6 bases). Trimming shortened V by 5 bases and J by 0 bases, and 9 bases separated the two germline ends. Germline CDR1 and CDR2: LNHDA and SQIVND (reference sequence). The CDR3 loop spans 14 amino acids.

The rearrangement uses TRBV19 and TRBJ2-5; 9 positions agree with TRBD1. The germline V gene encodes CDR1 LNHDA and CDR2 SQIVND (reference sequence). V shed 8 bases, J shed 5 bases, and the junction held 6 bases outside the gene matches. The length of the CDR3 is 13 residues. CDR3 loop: CASGHRGHETQYF. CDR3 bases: TGTGCCAGTGGCCACAGGGGGCACGAGACCCAGTACTTC.

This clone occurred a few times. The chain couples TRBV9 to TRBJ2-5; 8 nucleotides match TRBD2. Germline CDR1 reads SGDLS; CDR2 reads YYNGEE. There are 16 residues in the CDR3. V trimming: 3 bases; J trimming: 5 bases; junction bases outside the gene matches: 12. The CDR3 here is CASSAEESGGWETQYF. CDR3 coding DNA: TGTGCCAGCAGCGCGGAGGAAAGCGGGGGCTGGGAGACCCAGTACTTC.

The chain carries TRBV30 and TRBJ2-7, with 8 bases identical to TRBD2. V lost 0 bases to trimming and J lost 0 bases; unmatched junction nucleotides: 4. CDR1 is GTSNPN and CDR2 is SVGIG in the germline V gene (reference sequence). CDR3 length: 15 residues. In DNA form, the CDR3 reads TGTGCCTGGAGTGTACCCGGGACTAGCTCCTACGAGCAGTACTTC. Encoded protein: CAWSVPGTSSYEQYF. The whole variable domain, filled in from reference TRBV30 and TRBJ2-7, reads SQTIHQWPATLVQPVGSPLSLECTVEGTSNPNLYWYRQAAGRGLQLLFYSVGIGQISSEVPQNLSASRPQDRQFILSSKKLLLSDSGFYLCAWSVPGTSSYEQYFGPGTRLTVT.

CDR3 sequence (DNA): TGTGCCAGCAGCTTTCCACTTGGAGGGACAGGGGATTCAGGCTACACCTTC. It specifies CASSFPLGGTGDSGYTF. The rearrangement joins TRBV11-3 to TRBJ1-2; 10 bases line up with TRBD1. Trimming at V came to 3 bases and at J to 8 bases, leaving 15 bases not matched to a gene. Germline-derived CDR1 and CDR2 are SGHNT and YENEEA. The CDR3 has 17 residues.

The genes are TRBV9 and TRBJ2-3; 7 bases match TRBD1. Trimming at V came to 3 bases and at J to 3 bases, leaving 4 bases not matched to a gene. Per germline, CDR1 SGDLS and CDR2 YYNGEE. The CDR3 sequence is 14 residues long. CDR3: CASSERGQTDTQYF. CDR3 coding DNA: TGTGCCAGCAGCGAGAGGGGACAGACAGATACGCAGTATTTT. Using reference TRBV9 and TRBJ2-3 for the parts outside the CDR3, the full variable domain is DSGVTQTPKHLITATGQRVTLRCSPRSGDLSVYWYQQSLDQGLQFLIQYYNGEERAKGNILERFSAQQFPDLHSELNLSSLELGDSALYFCASSERGQTDTQYFGPGTRLTVL.

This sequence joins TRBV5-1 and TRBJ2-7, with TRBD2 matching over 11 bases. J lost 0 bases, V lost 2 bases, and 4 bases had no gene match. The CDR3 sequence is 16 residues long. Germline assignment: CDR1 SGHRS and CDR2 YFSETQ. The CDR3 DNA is TGCGCCAGCAGCTTAACCGGGACTAGCGGCTCCTACGAGCAGTACTTC. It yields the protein CASSLTGTSGSYEQYF.

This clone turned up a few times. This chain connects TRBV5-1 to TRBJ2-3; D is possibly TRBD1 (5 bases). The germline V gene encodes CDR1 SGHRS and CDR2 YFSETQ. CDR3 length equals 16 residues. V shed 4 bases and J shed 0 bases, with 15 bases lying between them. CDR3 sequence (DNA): TGCGCCAGCAGCCCTGGGGCGGCTAGTAGCACAGATACGCAGTATTTT. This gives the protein CASSPGAASSTDTQYF.

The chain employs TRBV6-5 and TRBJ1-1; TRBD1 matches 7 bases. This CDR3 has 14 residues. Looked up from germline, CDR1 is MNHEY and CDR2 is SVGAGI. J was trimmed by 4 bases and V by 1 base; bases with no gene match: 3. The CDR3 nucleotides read TGTGCCAGCAGTTACTTAGGGGGCATCACTGAAGCTTTCTTT. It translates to CASSYLGGITEAFF.

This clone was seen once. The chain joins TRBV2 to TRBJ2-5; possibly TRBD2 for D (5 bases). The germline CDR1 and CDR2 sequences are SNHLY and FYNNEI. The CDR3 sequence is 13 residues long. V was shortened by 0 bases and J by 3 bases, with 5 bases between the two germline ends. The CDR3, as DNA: TGTGCCAGCAGTGAAGCGGGAGAAGAGACCCAGTACTTC. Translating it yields CASSEAGEETQYF.

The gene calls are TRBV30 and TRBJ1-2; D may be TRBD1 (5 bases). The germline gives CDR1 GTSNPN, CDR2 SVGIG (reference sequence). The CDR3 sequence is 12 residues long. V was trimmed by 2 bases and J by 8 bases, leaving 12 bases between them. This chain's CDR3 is CAWSRGVKGYTF. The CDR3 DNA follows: TGTGCCTGGAGTCGGGGGGTAAAAGGCTACACCTTC.

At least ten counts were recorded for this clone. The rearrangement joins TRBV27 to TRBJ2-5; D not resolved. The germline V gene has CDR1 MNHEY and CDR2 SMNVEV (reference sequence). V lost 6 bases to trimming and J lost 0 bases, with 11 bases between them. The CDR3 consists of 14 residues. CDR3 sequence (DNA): TGTGCCAGCAGCCCCCGAGCCTACCAAGAGACCCAGTACTTC. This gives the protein CASSPRAYQETQYF.

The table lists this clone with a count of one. The CDR3 is CASSGTGVNGYTF. The CDR3 DNA is TGTGCCAGCAGTGGGACAGGGGTTAATGGCTACACCTTC. The chain recombines TRBV27 with TRBJ1-2; 10 nucleotides agree with TRBD1. There are 13 residues in the CDR3. CDR1 is MNHEY and CDR2 is SMNVEV in the germline V gene (reference sequence). The V and J ends lost 5 bases and 6 bases, in that order; junction bases with no gene match: 3.